This TCR beta chain was observed in a study of control samples from healthy donors and cancer patients. Measured with immunoSEQ multiplex PCR; TCRdb has only the in-frame clones, and not every one. Of approximately 98,000 clones listed, roughly four fifths are singletons. The germline gives CDR1 MNHEY, CDR2 SVGEGT. This CDR3 has 15 amino acids. The V and J ends lost 2 bases and 5 bases, in that order; junction bases with no gene match: 7. This clonotype was sampled from a man aged 18 to 29 in good health. Specimen: blood. This chain links TRBV6-2 or TRBV6-3 with TRBJ1-2, with 8 bases that match TRBD1. The CDR3 loop reads CASSYTKTGGYGYTF. The DNA for the CDR3 is TGTGCCAGCAGTTACACGAAAACAGGGGGATATGGCTACACCTTC.